This T cell receptor (beta chain) was identified in a study of PD-1 blockade in classical Hodgkin lymphoma. Relapse was seen in all patients after autologous stem cell transplantation, and brentuximab vedotin exposure was variable. The repertoire was sequenced with immunoSEQ multiplex PCR; TCRdb's copy has only in-frame clones and lacks some. The repertoire holds just under 100,000 clones, with over 80% as singletons. With regard to this clone: As yet, its antigen is unknown.

Study findings and constraints: Newly diagnosed patients were reported to start with lower TCR diversity than healthy donors. Diversity similar to that of newly diagnosed patients was seen at baseline in complete responders. Some patients began nivolumab under 1 year after ASCT. These patients were excluded from later analyses.

V gave up 10 bases and J gave up 5 bases, with 17 bases separating them. This CDR3 spans 13 amino acids. Germline CDR1 is MGHDK and CDR2 is SYGVNS. The chain has TRBV25-1 and TRBJ2-5; TRBD2 is a possible D gene (6 bases). The input for sequencing was peripheral blood mononuclear cells (PBMCs), taken at baseline. This clonotype originated in a human donor with classical Hodgkin lymphoma. DNA of the CDR3: TGTGCCACCAATATGGGGACTCAGGAGACCCAGTACTTC. Its translation is CATNMGTQETQYF.